A single sample is the source of the 6 T cell receptor beta chains below, sequenced in a study of blood T cells in healthy people across ages. Using a J-beta primer mix together with a sample-barcoded 5' primer, a second PCR was run for roughly 7 to 12 cycles. TCRdb called the 5' RACE reads again in MiXCR, with one record for every CDR3 protein. The sample has approximately 800,000 distinct CDR3 sequences, about half seen once. The sample comprised blood. The receptors were gathered from a man of 80 years or more in good health.

This chain connects TRBV20-1 to TRBJ2-1, with TRBD2 matching over 13 bases. The CDR3 sequence is 19 residues long. Per the germline V gene, CDR1 is DFQATT and CDR2 is SNEGSKA (reference sequence). J was trimmed by 0 bases and V by 5 bases; bases with no gene match: 13. The DNA for the CDR3 is TGCAGTGCTCGTCAAGGACTAGCGGGAGATCGGAGCTCCTACAATGAGCAGTTCTTC. Its translation: CSARQGLAGDRSSYNEQFF.

This chain links TRBV7-9 with TRBJ2-7; D possibly uses TRBD1 or TRBD2 (7 bases each). Germline V CDR1 and CDR2: SEHNR, FQNEAQ (reference sequence). V lost 1 base and J 7 bases, leaving 17 bases between the germline ends. The CDR3 totals 15 residues. CDR3 DNA: TGTGCCAGCAGCTTAGGACAGGGAGGGGGCAATGAGCAGTACTTC. This gives the protein CASSLGQGGGNEQYF.

The V and J genes are TRBV5-1 and TRBJ2-1; TRBD2 aligns across 10 bases. CDR1 and CDR2 (germline): SGHRS, YFSETQ. The CDR3 extends over 15 amino acids. The trim removed 4 bases at V and 6 bases at J, leaving 7 bases unmatched. This CDR3 reads CASSLSGLAINEQFF. The CDR3, as DNA: TGCGCCAGCAGCCTCTCGGGACTAGCGATCAATGAGCAGTTCTTC.

V gene TRBV20-1 combines with J gene TRBJ2-2; D remains ambiguous. V lost 0 bases and J 4 bases, leaving 12 bases between the germline ends. The CDR3 sequence is 15 residues long. Germline V CDR1 and CDR2: DFQATT, SNEGSKA (reference sequence). The CDR3 protein is CSARERSRRTGELFF. CDR3 nucleotides: TGCAGTGCTAGAGAACGCAGTCGCCGCACCGGGGAGCTGTTTTTT.

This clonotype showed up just once. Relative to the germline gene, one junction end is altered; a read error may explain this. The chain employs TRBV29-1 and TRBJ1-2; D is unresolved. Germline-derived CDR1 and CDR2 are SQVTM and ANQGSEA. The CDR3 is made up of 11 amino acids. The CDR3, as DNA: TGCAGCGTTGAATTTAACTGTGGCTACACCTTC. This encodes CSVEFNCGYTF.

As regards this clonotype: This may stem from a read error, because a much larger clone lies one nucleotide away. The chain is built from TRBV30 and TRBJ2-1; weak D call: TRBD2 (5 bases). Germline values: CDR1 GTSNPN, CDR2 SVGIG (reference sequence). Trimming took 3 bases from V and 10 from J, leaving 22 bases between them. The CDR3 consists of 15 residues. CDR3 residues: CAWRKGRRLLEEQFF. The CDR3 coding sequence is TGTGCCTGGAGGAAAGGCAGGAGGCTCTTGGAAGAGCAGTTCTTC. Filled out from reference TRBV30 and TRBJ2-1, the complete variable domain reads SQTIHQWPATLVQPVGSPLSLECTVEGTSNPNLYWYRQAAGRGLQLLFYSVGIGQISSEVPQNLSASRPQDRQFILSSKKLLLSDSGFYLCAWRKGRRLLEEQFFGPGTRLTVL.